These T cell receptor beta chains were read from a single sample in a study of beta chain features in type 1 diabetes. Profiling relied on immunoSEQ multiplex PCR, and the TCRdb table lists in-frame clones only, not all of them. Of hundreds of thousands of clones listed, 13% to 15% were seen once; the top ten hold more than 0.02%. The material sequenced was naive CD4+ T cells from blood. These receptors originate from a woman aged 35 to 49 in good health. The CDR3 runs from the conserved cysteine through the conserved F or W. The D gene is left open where the match is weak. Some rows have no size entry. The others give once, few or many, or a class for an expanded clone.

>NA|TRBV18|TRBD1|TRBJ2-3
CASSTRGRGQGVFSTRSTDTQYF
TGTGCCAGCTCAACTCGAGGCCGCGGACAGGGGGTTTTTTCAACGCGGAGCACAGATACGCAGTATTTT
>NA|TRBV5-1|TRBD2|TRBJ2-7
CASSRGLAGPYEQYF
TGCGCCAGCAGCCGAGGGCTAGCGGGGCCCTACGAGCAGTACTTC
>few|TRBV6-1|NA|TRBJ1-1
CASRPGQRSRTEAFF
TGTGCCAGCAGACCCGGACAGCGTTCTAGAACTGAAGCTTTCTTT
>few|TRBV5-1|TRBD2|TRBJ2-5
CASSSPGTSGGEYQETQYF
TGCGCCAGCAGCTCTCCGGGGACTAGCGGGGGGGAGTACCAAGAGACCCAGTACTTC
>few|TRBV29-1|TRBD1|TRBJ2-7
CSVSRTGGYEQYF
TGCAGCGTTTCCAGGACAGGAGGCTACGAGCAGTACTTC
>NA|TRBV7-9|NA|TRBJ2-3
CASSLAQYF
TGTGCCAGCAGCCTTGCGCAGTATTTT
>NA|TRBV6-6|NA|TRBJ2-7
CASSYSTGVYEQYF
TGTGCCAGCAGTTACTCGACGGGGGTCTACGAGCAGTACTTC
>few|TRBV7-2|NA|TRBJ1-1
CASSRSNAGRAPEAFF
TGTGCCAGCAGCCGCTCTAATGCAGGGAGGGCCCCTGAAGCTTTCTTT
>few|TRBV25-1|NA|TRBJ2-2
CASRGDTGELFF
TGTGCCAGCCGCGGGGACACCGGGGAGCTGTTTTTT
>NA|TRBV4-1|TRBD2|TRBJ2-1
CASSQALLAGGLYNEQFF
TGCGCCAGCAGCCAAGCGCTACTAGCGGGGGGACTATACAATGAGCAGTTCTTC
>few|TRBV27|NA|TRBJ1-3
CASSLWGTPLSGNTIYF
TGTGCCAGCAGTTTATGGGGGACACCCCTCTCTGGAAACACCATATATTTT
>NA|TRBV7-6|NA|TRBJ2-5
CASSLVGRSETQYF
TGTGCCAGCAGCTTAGTGGGCCGTTCGGAGACCCAGTACTTC
>many|TRBV13|NA|TRBJ2-1
CASSSDPLAFKYEQFF
TGTGCCAGCAGCTCCGATCCCCTAGCGTTTAAATATGAGCAGTTCTTC
>few|TRBV5-4|TRBD2|TRBJ2-3
CASSLTSDTDTQYF
TGTGCCAGCAGCTTGACTAGCGACACAGATACGCAGTATTTT
>few|TRBV6-5|NA|TRBJ1-1
CASSYSRGGPPEAFF
TGTGCCAGCAGTTACTCGAGGGGGGGTCCTCCTGAAGCTTTCTTT
>few|TRBV5-1|NA|TRBJ2-5
CASSLLQGGQETQYF
TGCGCCAGCAGCTTGTTGCAGGGAGGCCAAGAGACCCAGTACTTC
>NA|TRBV2|NA|TRBJ2-5
CASTFSEETQYF
TGTGCCAGCACTTTTTCGGAGGAGACCCAGTACTTC
>few|TRBV11-2|NA|TRBJ1-2
CASGPQVYGYTF
TGTGCCAGCGGGCCACAGGTCTATGGCTACACCTTC
>NA|TRBV18|TRBD1|TRBJ1-5
CASSRTGPQEPQHF
TGTGCCAGCTCCAGGACAGGGCCGCAGGAGCCCCAGCATTTT
>once|TRBV7-2|NA|TRBJ1-2
CASSLDRDGYTF
TGTGCCAGCAGCTTAGACCGGGATGGCTACACCTTC
>NA|TRBV7-8|NA|TRBJ2-7
CASRGGQWSEQYF
TGTGCCAGCAGAGGCGGACAATGGAGCGAGCAGTACTTC
>few|TRBV5-1|NA|TRBJ2-4
CASSLVGGAADIQYF
TGCGCCAGCAGCTTGGTTGGGGGCGCGGCAGACATTCAGTACTTC
>few|TRBV19|TRBD2|TRBJ2-1
CASSIKLAGVPGNEQFF
TGTGCCAGTAGTATAAAGCTAGCGGGGGTACCGGGGAATGAGCAGTTCTTC
>NA|TRBV25-1|NA|TRBJ1-2
CASSESGGGYTF
TGTGCCAGCAGTGAATCGGGGGGAGGCTACACCTTC
>NA|TRBV29-1|TRBD1|TRBJ2-6
CSVARTGTSGANVLTF
TGCAGCGTTGCCCGGACAGGGACCTCTGGGGCCAACGTCCTGACTTTC
>NA|TRBV9|TRBD2|TRBJ2-1
CASSVDLAGGPVNEQFF
TGTGCCAGCAGCGTAGACCTAGCGGGGGGGCCGGTCAATGAGCAGTTCTTC
>NA|TRBV14|TRBD2|TRBJ2-4
CASSQGSTSGDGMAKNIQYF
TGTGCCAGCAGCCAAGGGAGTACTAGCGGGGACGGAATGGCCAAAAACATTCAGTACTTC
>NA|TRBV4-3|TRBD1|TRBJ1-5
CASSKTGYNQPQHF
TGCGCCAGCAGCAAGACAGGGTACAATCAGCCCCAGCATTTT
>few|TRBV29-1|TRBD1|TRBJ2-1
CSATQGVSSYNEQFF
TGCAGCGCGACACAGGGGGTCTCCTCCTACAATGAGCAGTTCTTC
>few|TRBV10-3|TRBD2|TRBJ2-1
CAISASGTYNEQFF
TGTGCCATCAGTGCAAGCGGGACCTACAATGAGCAGTTCTTC
>NA|TRBV28|NA|TRBJ1-5
CASSLVAGPQHF
TGTGCCAGCAGTTTAGTTGCCGGGCCCCAGCATTTT
>few|TRBV9|TRBD2|TRBJ2-1
CASPRVAGGHEQFF
TGTGCCAGCCCCAGAGTGGCGGGGGGTCATGAGCAGTTCTTC
>few|TRBV14|NA|TRBJ1-6
CASSQDRFGGSVNSPLHF
TGTGCCAGCAGCCAAGATCGGTTCGGGGGATCGGTAAATTCACCCCTCCACTTT
>NA|TRBV11-2|NA|TRBJ2-1
CASSFSVARYNEQFF
TGTGCCAGCAGCTTTTCGGTCGCACGTTACAATGAGCAGTTCTTC
>few|TRBV18|TRBD1|TRBJ1-1
CASSPGTGQGAIGFF
TGTGCCAGCTCACCAGGTACAGGACAGGGGGCGATCGGTTTCTTT
>NA|TRBV6-1|NA|TRBJ2-4
CASRGWTEGNIQYF
TGTGCCAGCAGAGGCTGGACCGAGGGAAACATTCAGTACTTC
>few|TRBV5-1|TRBD1|TRBJ2-1
CASSRGTGYNEQFF
TGCGCCAGCAGCCGCGGGACAGGCTACAATGAGCAGTTCTTC
>few|TRBV6-5|NA|TRBJ1-5
CASSYRDKSTEPQHF
TGTGCCAGCAGTTACAGGGATAAATCGACAGAGCCCCAGCATTTT
>few|TRBV7-9|NA|TRBJ2-7
CASSSGDSYYEQYF
TGTGCCAGCAGCTCGGGGGACAGCTACTACGAGCAGTACTTC
>few|TRBV14|NA|TRBJ2-7
CASSQDITFDEQYF
TGTGCCAGCAGCCAAGATATTACTTTTGACGAGCAGTACTTC
>few|TRBV5-1|TRBD1|TRBJ1-1
CASSPGGNTEAFF
TGCGCCAGCAGCCCAGGGGGGAACACTGAAGCTTTCTTT
>NA|TRBV4-1|TRBD1|TRBJ2-5
CASSQGGTAQETQYF
TGCGCCAGCAGCCAAGGAGGGACAGCCCAAGAGACCCAGTACTTC
>few|TRBV7-2|NA|TRBJ2-3
CASSHGGLSTDTQYF
TGCGCCAGCAGCCACGGGGGGCTGAGCACAGATACGCAGTATTTT